What follows are 20 T cell receptor beta chains derived from one specimen sequenced in a study of Ad26.COV2.S vaccination and SARS-CoV-2 variants (dated by TCRdb to the early 2020s). The label giving this sample's treatment or condition can be read as: over 15 received Ad26.COV2.S at low or high dose, single or two shots; 5 received placebo; per-sample allocation not given. For vaccine and placebo recipients, repertoires were sequenced using samples collected on day 63 after the first injection. Library construction relied on the immunoSEQ multiplex PCR assay. TCRdb's version of the immuneACCESS table is confined to in-frame rearrangements and falls short of the full clone set. An unresolved V gene accounts for under half of the shortfall where checked; the remainder is of unknown origin. The sample profile shows hundreds of thousands of clones; roughly 90% of them were found once. Approximately 1.5% of the sample comes from the top ten.

This specimen was peripheral blood, taken in a trial of Ad26.COV2.S vaccine versus placebo. The receptors come from a person between 18 and 59 years old who received the Ad26.COV2.S COVID-19 vaccine or a placebo.

The chain is built from TRBV25-1 and TRBJ1-3; TRBD1 agrees at 12 bases. With V trimmed by 6 bases and J by 2 bases, 8 bases remained unmatched. Per the germline V gene, CDR1 is MGHDK and CDR2 is SYGVNS. The CDR3 has 17 amino acids. The CDR3 coding sequence is TGTGCCAGCAGCCCGGGACAGGGGGCGCGGGCTGGAAACACCATATATTTT. Its protein product is CASSPGQGARAGNTIYF.

The chain combines TRBV27 with TRBJ2-5, with D possibly TRBD2 on 6 matching bases. Germline CDR1 MNHEY, CDR2 SMNVEV (reference sequence). V lost 1 base and J lost 9, with 15 bases in between. This CDR3 region has 14 residues. CDR3 sequence reads: CASSLWGPGEAQYF. CDR3 sequence (DNA): TGTGCCAGCAGTTTATGGGGACCTGGGGAGGCCCAGTACTTC.

This clone was observed a handful of times. This specimen includes other DNA sequences encoding the same CDR3. This chain links TRBV3-1 (or the pseudogene TRBV3-2) with TRBJ2-3; D is unresolved. V was clipped by 4 bases and J by 0 bases, with 5 bases between them. The CDR3 is 13 residues long. Germline CDR1 reads LGHDT; CDR2 reads YNNKEL (reference sequence). CDR3 DNA sequence: TGTGCCAGCAGCCGCGTTAGCACAGATACGCAGTATTTT. It translates to CASSRVSTDTQYF.

J is TRBJ2-3 and V is TRBV2; 7 bases align to TRBD1. Trimming cost V 7 bases and J 7 bases; bases outside gene matches: 5. Germline-derived CDR1 and CDR2 are SNHLY and FYNNEI. CDR3 size: 12 residues. The CDR3 loop reads CASTQGVNTQYF. The DNA of the CDR3 is TGTGCCAGCACGCAGGGGGTGAATACGCAGTATTTT.

The CDR3 reads CASRSQWGGSEQFF. CDR3 nucleotide sequence: TGTGCCAGTAGGTCACAGTGGGGGGGAAGTGAGCAGTTCTTC. The genes are TRBV19 and TRBJ2-1; 7 positions agree with TRBD2. There are 14 residues in the CDR3. The ends lost 6 bases at V and 9 bases at J; junction bases unmatched: 11. The germline gives CDR1 LNHDA, CDR2 SQIVND (reference sequence).

The chain employs TRBV19 and TRBJ1-5; D perhaps matches TRBD1 (6 bases). The germline gives CDR1 LNHDA, CDR2 SQIVND (reference sequence). The CDR3 totals 13 residues. With 3 bases removed from V and 15 bases from J, the gap between germline ends came to 18 bases. The CDR3 DNA sequence: TGTGCCAGTAGTATCGATGGGGGCCAGCTCCGGCATTTT. This translates into CASSIDGGQLRHF.

CDR3 protein: CASSLGGLAGTDTQYF. The CDR3 nucleotides read TGCGCCAGCAGCTTGGGGGGACTAGCGGGAACAGATACGCAGTATTTT. The chain combines TRBV5-1 with TRBJ2-3; 13 nucleotides agree with TRBD2. CDR1 is SGHRS and CDR2 is YFSETQ in the germline V gene. V lost 0 bases, J lost 3 bases, and 1 base stayed unmatched. CDR3 size: 16 residues.

This clone was recorded only once. J is TRBJ2-1 and V is TRBV6-5; TRBD1 aligns across 10 bases. The V gene end was trimmed by 5 bases and the J gene end by 4 bases; junction bases not matched to a gene: 5. This CDR3 comprises 15 residues. CDR1 and CDR2 (germline): MNHEY, SVGAGI. The CDR3 DNA reads TGTGCCAGCAGTCCCCGGGACAGGGGTTACAATGAGCAGTTCTTC. This sequence encodes CASSPRDRGYNEQFF.

The chain couples TRBV11-2 to TRBJ2-7; D not resolved. Germline V gene data show CDR1 as SGHAT and CDR2 as FQNNGV. The CDR3 loop spans 15 amino acids. V was clipped by 1 base and J by 2 bases, with 12 bases between them. The CDR3 DNA sequence: TGTGCCAGCAGCTTAGTCGGGTCAGCAACCTACGAGCAGTACTTC. Amino acid sequence: CASSLVGSATYEQYF.

The gene calls are TRBV7-3 and TRBJ2-3; 8 positions match TRBD2. The trim removed 4 bases at V and 6 bases at J, leaving 12 bases unmatched. Germline values: CDR1 SGHTA, CDR2 FQGTGA. CDR3 length: 16 residues. CDR3 region: CASSSRSGASGDTQYF. Here the CDR3 DNA reads TGTGCCAGCAGCTCCCGTAGCGGGGCCTCGGGTGATACGCAGTATTTT.

This clone was observed a few times. The V gene is TRBV14, the J gene TRBJ1-6; D remains ambiguous. The germline V gene encodes CDR1 SGHDN and CDR2 FVKESK. V lost 5 bases, J lost 9 bases, and 14 bases lay in between. This CDR3 is built from 14 residues. This CDR3 reads CASSWGQAASPLHF. CDR3 DNA: TGTGCCAGCAGCTGGGGTCAGGCCGCTTCACCCCTCCACTTT.

V and J are TRBV27 and TRBJ2-1; TRBD1 agrees at 8 bases. CDR3 size: 15 residues. The V segment lost 6 bases and the J segment 1 base; nucleotides outside the gene matches: 5. Germline CDR1 and CDR2: MNHEY and SMNVEV (reference sequence). The CDR3 nucleotides read TGTGCCAGCAGGGACAGGGTGGGTTCCTACAATGAGCAGTTCTTC. Translating gives CASRDRVGSYNEQFF.

CDR3 sequence: CATSDFKGTNPGEQYF. CDR3 in DNA: TGTGCCACCAGTGATTTCAAGGGCACCAACCCCGGAGAGCAGTACTTC. V is TRBV24-1 and J is TRBJ2-7, with D uncertain. This CDR3 is 16 amino acids long. From germline, CDR1 is KGHDR and CDR2 SFDVKD. Trimming removed 1 base at V and 7 bases at J, with 19 bases between.

This clone has only a few counts. CDR3 residues: CASSPQGGYGYTF. Here the CDR3 DNA reads TGTGCCAGCAGCCCCCAGGGGGGTTATGGCTACACCTTC. The chain combines TRBV16 with TRBJ1-2; TRBD1 matches 7 bases. CDR1 is KGHSY, CDR2 FQNENV, per germline. The length of the CDR3 is 13 residues. Losses at the gene ends were 4 bases for V and 5 bases for J; bases not matched to a gene: 4.

V usage is TRBV5-6 and J usage is TRBJ1-2; no reliable D call. The CDR3 runs 12 residues. The germline V gene encodes CDR1 SGHDT and CDR2 YYEEEE. Trimming removed 4 bases from V and 8 bases from J, with 12 bases in between. CDR3 in amino acids: CASSRRAAGYTF. CDR3 in DNA: TGTGCCAGCAGCCGGCGGGCCGCGGGCTACACCTTC. Looking up the rest from reference TRBV5-6 and TRBJ1-2 gives the full variable domain: DAGVTQSPTHLIKTRGQQVTLRCSPKSGHDTVSWYQQALGQGPQFIFQYYEEEERQRGNFPDRFSGHQFPNYSSELNVNALLLGDSALYLCASSRRAAGYTFGSGTRLTVV.

This chain uses TRBV11-3 with TRBJ2-5; no firm D call. Germline CDR1 is SGHNT and CDR2 is YENEEA. CDR3 length equals 13 residues. V dropped 3 bases and J dropped 3 bases, with 8 bases sitting between them. CDR3 loop: CASSLRFKETQYF. CDR3 coding DNA: TGTGCCAGCAGCTTGCGGTTCAAAGAGACCCAGTACTTC.

In the case of this clone: The junction shows a germline mismatch at one end, possibly a read error. V is TRBV9 and J is TRBJ2-3; D is perhaps TRBD1 (5 bases). Germline V gene data show CDR1 as SGDLS and CDR2 as YYNGEE. This CDR3 region has 14 residues. The CDR3 is CVSSPRGSTDTQYF. In nucleotides, the CDR3 is TGTGTCAGCAGCCCAAGGGGTAGCACAGATACGCAGTATTTT.

The chain employs TRBV12-3 or TRBV12-4 and TRBJ2-1; the D is unclear. The V and J ends lost 6 bases and 4 bases respectively, with 10 bases between them. The CDR3 loop spans 13 amino acids. The CDR3 DNA is TGTGCCAGCAGAATTAGGGATTACAATGAGCAGTTCTTC. This translates into CASRIRDYNEQFF.

J is TRBJ2-5 and V is TRBV27; D possibly corresponds to TRBD1 (6 bases). V was pared by 6 bases and J by 1 base, with 15 bases between. CDR1 and CDR2 from the germline V gene are MNHEY and SMNVEV (reference sequence). The CDR3 length is 15 residues. The CDR3 DNA follows: TGTGCCAGCAGCAGACAGGCCCTCATCCAAGAGACCCAGTACTTC. Amino acid sequence: CASSRQALIQETQYF.

This clone appeared once. The chain couples TRBV7-9 to TRBJ2-3, with D uncertain. Trimming removed 0 bases at V and 4 bases at J, with 5 bases between. This CDR3 is built from 13 residues. In germline, CDR1 is SEHNR, CDR2 FQNEAQ (reference sequence). CDR3 amino acids: CASSLAGPDTQYF. As DNA, the CDR3 is TGTGCCAGCAGCTTAGCCGGTCCAGATACGCAGTATTTT.